This entry is about one T cell receptor beta chain. What it binds is unknown. Selected positively for CCR7 and CD45RO-negative, naive CD8 cells excluded terminally differentiated effector memory CD45RA+ cells. The CDR3 is 17 residues long. Trimming removed 7 bases from V and 5 bases from J, with 22 bases in between. Germline V gene data show CDR1 as SGHNT and CDR2 as YYREEE (reference sequence). This sample is drawn from a study of shared clonotypes between healthy human individuals. About the study: Per-donor plates numbered three CD4 naive, three CD4 memory, two CD8 naive and one CD8 memory. Study conclusions and caveats: Across a handful of donors, naive CD4 shared roughly 5.1%, naive CD8 under 4%, memory CD4 over 2%, memory CD8 more than 0.35%. Generation probabilities were higher for clonotypes shared across all four sorted-subset donors than for unshared ones. The expectation was that sequencing depth would affect clonotype sharing among donors.

Sequencing used immunoSEQ multiplex PCR; TCRdb keeps in-frame clones, though not all of them. The table lists approximately 600,000 clones, approximately 96% of them singletons. Specimen: naive CD8+ T cells sorted from blood. This receptor was obtained from a woman aged 30 to 39 in good health. This sequence joins TRBV5-4 and TRBJ2-6; D is unresolved. The chain's CDR3 is CASALIKSQSRANVLTF. The CDR3 nucleotides are TGTGCCAGCGCTCTAATCAAGTCACAAAGTCGGGCCAACGTCCTGACTTTC.